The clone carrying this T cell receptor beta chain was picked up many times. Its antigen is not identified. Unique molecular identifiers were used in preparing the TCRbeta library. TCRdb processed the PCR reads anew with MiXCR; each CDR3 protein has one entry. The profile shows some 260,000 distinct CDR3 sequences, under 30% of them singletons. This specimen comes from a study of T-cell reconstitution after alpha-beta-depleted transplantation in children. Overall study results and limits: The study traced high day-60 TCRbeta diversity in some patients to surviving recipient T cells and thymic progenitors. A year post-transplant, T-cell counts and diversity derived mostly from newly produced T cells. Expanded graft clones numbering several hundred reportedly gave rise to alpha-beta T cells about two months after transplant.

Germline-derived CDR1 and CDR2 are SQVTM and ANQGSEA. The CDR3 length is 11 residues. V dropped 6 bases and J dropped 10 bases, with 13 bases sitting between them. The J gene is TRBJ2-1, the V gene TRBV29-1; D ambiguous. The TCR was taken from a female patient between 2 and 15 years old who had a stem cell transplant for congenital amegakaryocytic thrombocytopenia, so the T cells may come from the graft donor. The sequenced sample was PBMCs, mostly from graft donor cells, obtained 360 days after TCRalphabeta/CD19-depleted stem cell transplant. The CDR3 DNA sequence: TGCAGCGTCGAGTTGAACGGAGAGCAGTTCTTC. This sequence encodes CSVELNGEQFF.